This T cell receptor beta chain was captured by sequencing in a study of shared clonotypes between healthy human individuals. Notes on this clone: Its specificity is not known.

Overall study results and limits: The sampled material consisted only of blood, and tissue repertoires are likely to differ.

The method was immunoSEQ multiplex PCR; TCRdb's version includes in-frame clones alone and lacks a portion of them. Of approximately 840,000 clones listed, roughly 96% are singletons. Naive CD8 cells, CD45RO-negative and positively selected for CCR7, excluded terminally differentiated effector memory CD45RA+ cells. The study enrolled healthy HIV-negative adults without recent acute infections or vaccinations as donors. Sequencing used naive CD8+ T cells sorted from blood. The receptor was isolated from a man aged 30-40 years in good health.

The CDR3 DNA reads TGTGCCAGCAGGGGGACACCTGGAAACACCATATATTTT. It is translated as CASRGTPGNTIYF. V is TRBV6-1 and J is TRBJ1-3, with D possibly being TRBD1 (6 bases). V was trimmed by 6 bases and J by 2 bases, leaving 8 bases between them. The CDR3 sequence is 13 residues long. Germline CDR1 MNHNS, CDR2 SASEGT.